This TCR beta chain was retrieved from a study of blood T cell repertoires in COVID-19. This CDR3 is built from 15 residues. Per the germline V gene, CDR1 is LGHNA and CDR2 is YSLEER. V trimming: 1 base; J trimming: 0 bases; junction bases outside the gene matches: 2. Source study methods: Researchers report that nucleated cell counts were estimated from reference gene primer amplification. Assay used: immunoSEQ multiplex PCR; TCRdb lists only in-frame clones, some missing. V, J and clone size reflect that table, while D and trimming were determined from the DNA. The profile shows 200,000 to 300,000 clones, about 80% of them singletons.

Sequenced: peripheral blood. The clonotype was recovered from a woman aged 80 or over with acute or convalescent COVID-19. V usage is TRBV4-3 and J usage is TRBJ2-7, with 8 nucleotides matching TRBD2. CDR3 nucleotide sequence: TGCGCCAGCAGCCAAGGGGCGGGAGGCTCCTACGAGCAGTACTTC. Amino acids: CASSQGAGGSYEQYF.